One sample yielded the 14 T cell receptor beta chains listed below, sequenced in a study of blood T cell repertoires in COVID-19. Repertoires were generated with immunoSEQ multiplex PCR, while TCRdb's copy carries only in-frame clones and drops some. The data contain about 400,000 clones, roughly 88% of them singletons. Specimen: PBMCs or T cells enriched from blood (not recorded which). These receptors all stem from a woman in her forties with acute COVID-19.

V and J are TRBV30 and TRBJ1-2; D gene unclear. The germline V and J ends were trimmed by 7 bases and 7 bases, with 13 bases remaining between them. This CDR3 has 11 amino acids. Per germline, CDR1 GTSNPN and CDR2 SVGIG (reference sequence). As DNA, the CDR3 is TGTGCCTTTTTGGGAGTGTTTGGCTACACCTTC. Translated: CAFLGVFGYTF.

The chain joins TRBV6-5 to TRBJ2-7; 9 bases agree with TRBD2. Trimming removed 6 bases from V and 1 base from J; junction bases left unmatched: 7. The CDR3 is made up of 15 amino acids. Germline CDR1 reads MNHEY; CDR2 reads SVGAGI. The CDR3 DNA reads TGTGCCAGCAGAGATCTAAGCGGGGGGTCCTACGAGCAGTACTTC. Protein sequence: CASRDLSGGSYEQYF.

The J gene is TRBJ1-1, the V gene TRBV3-1 (or the pseudogene TRBV3-2), with TRBD1 matching 7 bases. The CDR3 runs 15 residues. Trimming cost V 6 bases and J 0 bases; bases outside gene matches: 7. Germline CDR1 and CDR2: LGHDT and YNNKEL (reference sequence). The CDR3: CASRLSGQMNTEAFF. CDR3 sequence (DNA): TGTGCCAGCAGACTCTCGGGACAGATGAACACTGAAGCTTTCTTT.

The chain is built from TRBV9 and TRBJ1-2, with 10 bases that match TRBD1. Losses at the gene ends were 3 bases for V and 8 bases for J; bases not matched to a gene: 10. Germline loops: CDR1 SGDLS, CDR2 YYNGEE. The CDR3 sequence is 15 residues long. CDR3 protein: CASSGSGGTGAGYTF. DNA for the CDR3: TGTGCCAGCAGCGGCAGTGGGGGGACAGGGGCCGGCTACACCTTC. The full variable domain, rest sourced from reference TRBV9 and TRBJ1-2, is DSGVTQTPKHLITATGQRVTLRCSPRSGDLSVYWYQQSLDQGLQFLIQYYNGEERAKGNILERFSAQQFPDLHSELNLSSLELGDSALYFCASSGSGGTGAGYTFGSGTRLTVV.

The DNA for the CDR3 is TGTGCCACCAGCAGCCCAAAAAGCAGGGGAGTCAATCAGCCCCAGCATTTT. Its translation: CATSSPKSRGVNQPQHF. The V call is TRBV15, the J call TRBJ1-5; possible D gene TRBD1, 6 bases. Trimming removed 3 bases at V and 3 bases at J, with 18 bases between. Germline V gene lookup returns CDR1 LNHNV and CDR2 YYDKDF (reference sequence). This CDR3 is 17 amino acids long.

The chain couples TRBV27 to TRBJ2-7; TRBD1 matches 7 bases. After removal of 4 bases from V and 2 bases from J, the junction contained 11 bases not matched to a gene. CDR1 and CDR2 (germline): MNHEY, SMNVEV (reference sequence). The CDR3 has 16 residues. Here the CDR3 DNA reads TGTGCCAGCAGTTCACGGGACAGTTCTCGTCCCTACGAGCAGTACTTC. It encodes CASSSRDSSRPYEQYF.

The chain is built from TRBV19 and TRBJ2-3; 9 bases fit TRBD2. The CDR3 spans 15 residues. V gave up 4 bases and J gave up 4 bases; unmatched junction bases: 6. The germline V gene encodes CDR1 LNHDA and CDR2 SQIVND (reference sequence). As DNA, the CDR3 is TGTGCCAGTAGTAAAATGGCTAGCGGGGCAGATACGCAGTATTTT. It encodes CASSKMASGADTQYF.

The V and J genes are TRBV7-8 and TRBJ1-1; perhaps TRBD1 as D (5 bases). The V and J ends lost 5 bases and 3 bases respectively, with 10 bases between them. Per germline, CDR1 SGHVS and CDR2 FQNEAQ. The CDR3 is 13 amino acids. The CDR3 DNA sequence: TGTGCCAGCAGCCTCACAGGAGACACTGAAGCTTTCTTT. Translation: CASSLTGDTEAFF.

The rearrangement joins TRBV7-9 to TRBJ2-6, with 10 bases that match TRBD1. Trimming took 8 bases from V and 4 from J; bases not matched to a gene: 14. The CDR3 totals 18 residues. Looked up from germline, CDR1 is SEHNR and CDR2 is FQNEAQ (reference sequence). The CDR3 protein is CASRRDRGVSEGANVLTF. The CDR3 nucleotides are TGTGCCAGCCGTCGGGACAGGGGTGTCTCTGAAGGGGCCAACGTCCTGACTTTC.

The chain uses TRBV18 and TRBJ2-3; possible D gene TRBD1, 6 bases. Per germline, CDR1 KGHSH and CDR2 LQKENI. V lost 5 bases and J 3 bases, leaving 15 bases between the germline ends. The CDR3 is 15 amino acids. CDR3 protein: CASSESMRGTDTQYF. DNA of the CDR3: TGTGCCAGCTCAGAATCAATGAGGGGGACAGATACGCAGTATTTT.

The gene calls are TRBV29-1 and TRBJ2-7, with D tentatively TRBD1 (5 bases). V lost 4 bases and J lost 3, with 7 bases in between. This CDR3 spans 11 amino acids. Germline loops: CDR1 SQVTM, CDR2 ANQGSEA. The CDR3 coding sequence is TGCAGCGTTGTGCAGGGCTACGAGCAGTACTTC. This sequence encodes CSVVQGYEQYF.

DNA of the CDR3: TGTGCCAGCAGCTTCCGACTAGCGGGGGGCACAGATACGCAGTATTTT. Encoded protein: CASSFRLAGGTDTQYF. The J gene is TRBJ2-3, the V gene TRBV5-6; 12 bases are a match to TRBD2. Germline V gene sequence: CDR1 SGHDT, CDR2 YYEEEE. This CDR3 has 16 residues. The junction had 2 bases not matched to a gene; V was cut back by 2 bases and J by 1 base.

Notes on this clone: Other DNA sequences from this sample encode an identical CDR3 as well. The CDR3 loop reads CASSLRNSPLHF. DNA for the CDR3: TGTGCCAGCAGCTTGCGTAATTCACCCCTCCACTTT. This rearrangement joins TRBV11-2 to TRBJ1-6; D is uncertain. Germline assignment: CDR1 SGHAT and CDR2 FQNNGV. This CDR3 has 12 residues. V was cut by 3 bases and J by 6 bases, with 3 bases left in between. Together with reference TRBV11-2 and TRBJ1-6, the CDR3 gives the full variable domain: EAGVAQSPRYKIIEKRQSVAFWCNPISGHATLYWYQQILGQGPKLLIQFQNNGVVDDSQLPKDRFSAERLKGVDSTLKIQPAKLEDSAVYLCASSLRNSPLHFGNGTRLTVT.

The chain recombines TRBV5-4 with TRBJ1-2, with 7 bases fitting TRBD1. Trimming cost V 1 base and J 2 bases; bases outside gene matches: 11. Per the germline V gene, CDR1 is SGHNT and CDR2 is YYREEE (reference sequence). This CDR3 is 17 amino acids long. The CDR3 spells CASSLMRDSQVNYGYTF. The CDR3 nucleotides read TGTGCCAGCAGCTTGATGAGGGACAGCCAAGTAAACTATGGCTACACCTTC.